Detailed here is one T cell receptor beta chain. What it binds is not known. The CDR3 covers 19 residues. Germline V gene sequence: CDR1 LGHNA, CDR2 YNFKEQ. The V gene end was trimmed by 0 bases and the J gene end by 2 bases; junction bases not matched to a gene: 7. It was with a sample-barcoded 5' primer and a J-beta primer mix that a second PCR of roughly 7 to 12 cycles was run. Each CDR3 protein gets one entry after TCRdb re-called the 5' RACE reads with MiXCR. The table has around 1,000,000 distinct CDR3 sequences, roughly two fifths seen once. The data were obtained in a study of blood T cells in healthy people across ages. A minimum of 5.5 micrograms of total RNA was extracted per sample. Study-wide results and limits: Estimates drawn from one million T cells were deemed to understate diversity.

The sequence came from a man aged 18-30 years in good health. Sequencing was carried out using blood. The chain combines TRBV4-2 with TRBJ2-2; TRBD2 matches 12 bases. The CDR3 sequence is CASSQDASGGAGNTGELFF. As DNA, the CDR3 is TGTGCCAGCAGCCAAGATGCTAGCGGGGGGGCCGGAAACACCGGGGAGCTGTTTTTT.